The 9 T cell receptor beta chains below were found in one sample sequenced in a study of cytomegalovirus exposure and HLA in healthy donors. Primers: 60 Vbeta forward and 13 Jbeta reverse. Only in-frame clones appear in the TCRdb table, and some are missing; sequencing was by immunoSEQ multiplex PCR. This sample has 150,000 to 200,000 clones, with around 80% found just once. Sequencing was done on a sample of PBMCs. The receptors derive from a woman aged 60-70 years in good health and CMV-seropositive.

The DNA of the CDR3 is TGCAGCGTTGAGGGGGCAGTCTCCTACAATGAGCAGTTCTTC. Its protein is CSVEGAVSYNEQFF. The rearrangement links TRBV29-1 to TRBJ2-1; weak D call: TRBD1 (6 bases). The CDR3 has 14 residues. V lost 3 bases and J 0 bases, leaving 9 bases between the germline ends. Germline values: CDR1 SQVTM, CDR2 ANQGSEA.

The V and J genes are TRBV11-2 and TRBJ1-1; 7 nucleotides line up with TRBD1. The CDR3 loop spans 14 amino acids. After removal of 1 base from V and 11 bases from J, the junction contained 10 bases not matched to a gene. CDR1 is SGHAT and CDR2 is FQNNGV in the germline V gene. CDR3 DNA: TGTGCCAGCAGCTTAGGGGACAGTCTAAAGAGGGCTTTCTTT. Translation gives CASSLGDSLKRAFF.

The rearrangement uses TRBV11-2 and TRBJ2-7; 10 positions agree with TRBD2. The CDR3 totals 13 residues. J was trimmed by 7 bases and V by 4 bases; bases with no gene match: 4. CDR1 SGHAT and CDR2 FQNNGV come from the germline V gene. The CDR3 DNA follows: TGTGCCAGCAGCTACGGGACTAGCGAGGAGCAGTACTTC. Translation gives CASSYGTSEEQYF.

This rearrangement joins TRBV5-6 to TRBJ1-4; TRBD1 is a possible D gene (6 bases). V gave up 1 base and J gave up 3 bases, with 19 bases separating them. CDR3 length equals 18 residues. From germline, CDR1 is SGHDT and CDR2 YYEEEE. In nucleotides, the CDR3 is TGTGCCAGCAGCTTGAAAAGGGGCAGGGGTGCAGCTAATGAAAAACTGTTTTTT. Translated, it gives CASSLKRGRGAANEKLFF.

A remark on this clone: A junction end diverges from the germline sequence, so it may reflect a read error. The chain couples TRBV7-3 to TRBJ2-6; D may be TRBD1 (5 bases). The CDR3 contains 13 residues. CDR1 and CDR2 (germline): SGHTA, FQGTGA. CDR3 nucleotide sequence: TGTGCCAGCAGCTTATCTGGGGCCAACGGCCTGACTTTC. The encoded protein is CASSLSGANGLTF.

CDR3: CATGGEYTDTQYF. In DNA form, the CDR3 reads TGTGCCACCGGGGGGGAGTATACAGATACGCAGTATTTT. The rearrangement joins TRBV2 to TRBJ2-3; 8 nucleotides line up with TRBD2. The CDR3 spans 13 residues. With V trimmed by 10 bases and J by 3 bases, 6 bases remained unmatched. The germline gives CDR1 SNHLY, CDR2 FYNNEI.

There are many counts of this clone. V and J are TRBV4-3 and TRBJ2-3, with TRBD2 identical over 11 bases. Germline-derived CDR1 and CDR2 are LGHNA and YSLEER. This CDR3 region has 16 residues. Trimming at V came to 0 bases and at J to 4 bases, leaving 3 bases not matched to a gene. This chain's CDR3 is CASSQDLAGGPDTQYF. In DNA form, the CDR3 reads TGCGCCAGCAGCCAAGATTTAGCGGGGGGGCCAGATACGCAGTATTTT.

V is TRBV30 and J is TRBJ1-1, with a tentative D call TRBD1 (5 bases). This CDR3 spans 11 amino acids. Germline CDR1 is GTSNPN and CDR2 is SVGIG (reference sequence). V lost 3 bases and J 6 bases, leaving 8 bases between the germline ends. CDR3 coding DNA: TGTGCCTGGAGGGGGGGGGCTGAAGCTTTCTTT. This gives the protein CAWRGGAEAFF. The full variable domain, completed using reference TRBV30 and TRBJ1-1, is SQTIHQWPATLVQPVGSPLSLECTVEGTSNPNLYWYRQAAGRGLQLLFYSVGIGQISSEVPQNLSASRPQDRQFILSSKKLLLSDSGFYLCAWRGGAEAFFGQGTRLTVV.

The chain recombines TRBV18 with TRBJ1-1; no clear D gene. The CDR3 is 11 amino acids. CDR1 and CDR2 from the germline V gene are KGHSH and LQKENI. Deletions cut 5 bases from V and 5 bases from J, with 6 bases between. CDR3 sequence reads: CASSGWTEAFF. The CDR3 nucleotides are TGTGCCAGCTCAGGCTGGACTGAAGCTTTCTTT.